One and the same sample provided the 6 T cell receptor beta chains below, sequenced in a study of T cell responses to AZD1222 COVID-19 vaccine. Generated by immunoSEQ multiplex PCR, the TCRdb table keeps only in-frame clones and is missing some. The sample lists some 130,000 clones, about nine tenths occurring once. The sequences come from peripheral blood, collected 28 days after the second AZD1222 dose. These receptors originate from an adult who received the AZD1222 COVID-19 vaccine.

This chain joins TRBV27 and TRBJ1-5, with TRBD1 as a possible D gene (6 bases). CDR3 length equals 14 residues. Germline-derived CDR1 and CDR2 are MNHEY and SMNVEV (reference sequence). Trimming left V 1 base short and J 7 bases short, with 11 bases between. CDR3 amino acids: CASSLWGGGQPQHF. CDR3 nucleotides: TGTGCCAGCAGTTTATGGGGGGGCGGACAGCCCCAGCATTTT.

The chain is built from TRBV4-1 and TRBJ1-1, with 8 bases that match TRBD1. This CDR3 comprises 15 residues. The V gene's germline CDR1 is MGHRA and CDR2 YSYEKL. With V trimmed by 3 bases and J by 3 bases, 6 bases remained unmatched. DNA of the CDR3: TGCGCCAGCAGCCAGGGACAGGCCAGGGACACTGAAGCTTTCTTT. Translated, it gives CASSQGQARDTEAFF.

This clone has a handful of counts. The chain combines TRBV28 with TRBJ1-6, with D hard to call. CDR1 is MDHEN, CDR2 SYDVKM, per germline. The germline V and J ends were trimmed by 3 bases and 10 bases, with 16 bases remaining between them. The CDR3 is 15 amino acids. CDR3 protein: CASSFPTVLGSPLHF. The CDR3 DNA follows: TGTGCCAGCAGTTTCCCGACGGTACTCGGGTCACCCCTCCACTTT.

This rearrangement joins TRBV19 to TRBJ2-3; D is ambiguous. This CDR3 region has 15 residues. Trimming took 7 bases from V and 0 from J, leaving 14 bases between them. Germline V gene sequence: CDR1 LNHDA, CDR2 SQIVND (reference sequence). This CDR3 is CASNKLLSSTDTQYF. The CDR3 DNA reads as TGTGCCAGTAATAAACTCCTCTCCAGCACAGATACGCAGTATTTT.

This clone was observed a single time. The chain recombines TRBV24-1 with TRBJ1-5; the D gene is possibly TRBD1 (5 bases). V lost 5 bases and J lost 2, with 12 bases in between. The CDR3 spans 15 residues. CDR1 is KGHDR, CDR2 SFDVKD, per germline. The CDR3 region has the DNA TGTGCCACCAGTGCCCGGGGGGGTGGCAATCAGCCCCAGCATTTT. Protein product: CATSARGGGNQPQHF.

The rearrangement joins TRBV11-1 to TRBJ2-1; 8 bases fit TRBD1. The CDR3 covers 15 residues. Germline assignment: CDR1 SGHAT and CDR2 FQDESV (reference sequence). V lost 5 bases to trimming and J lost 1 base; unmatched junction nucleotides: 4. CDR3 protein: CASSQGQASYNEQFF. CDR3 coding DNA: TGTGCCAGCAGCCAGGGACAGGCATCCTACAATGAGCAGTTCTTC.